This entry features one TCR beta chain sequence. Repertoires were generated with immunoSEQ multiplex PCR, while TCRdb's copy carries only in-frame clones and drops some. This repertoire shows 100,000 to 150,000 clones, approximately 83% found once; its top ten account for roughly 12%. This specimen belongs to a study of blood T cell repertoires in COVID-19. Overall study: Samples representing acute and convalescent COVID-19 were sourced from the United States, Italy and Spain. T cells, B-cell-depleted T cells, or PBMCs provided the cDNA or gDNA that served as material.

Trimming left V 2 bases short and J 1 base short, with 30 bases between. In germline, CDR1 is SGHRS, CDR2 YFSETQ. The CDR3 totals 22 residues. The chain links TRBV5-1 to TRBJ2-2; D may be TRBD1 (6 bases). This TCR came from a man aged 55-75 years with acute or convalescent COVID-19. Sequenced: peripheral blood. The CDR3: CASSFGPPRGGRGAVNTGELFF. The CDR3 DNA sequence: TGCGCCAGCAGCTTCGGACCACCCAGAGGGGGAAGAGGAGCGGTGAACACCGGGGAGCTGTTTTTT.